Listed below are T cell receptor beta chains from one sample, sequenced in a study of Ad26.COV2.S vaccination and SARS-CoV-2 variants. Sequencing used immunoSEQ multiplex PCR; TCRdb keeps in-frame clones, though not all of them. The sample carries some 410,000 clones, around 92% recorded once. Source: peripheral blood, taken in a trial of Ad26.COV2.S vaccine versus placebo. The receptor set was obtained from a person between 18 and 60 years old who received the Ad26.COV2.S COVID-19 vaccine or a placebo. CDR3s include the opening cysteine and the closing phenylalanine or tryptophan. D genes are given only for firm matches. Not every row has a clone size; where given, it reads once, few, many or a size class.

TRBV5-1	once	TRBJ2-7	TRBD1	CASSADRGLYEQYF	TGCGCCAGCAGCGCCGACAGGGGGCTATACGAGCAGTACTTC
TRBV7-6	NA	TRBJ2-2	NA	CASSLVSGGQNTGELFF	TGTGCCAGCAGCTTAGTATCCGGGGGCCAAAACACCGGGGAGCTGTTTTTT
TRBV5-1	once	TRBJ2-2	TRBD2	CASSLSGTNTGELFF	TGCGCCAGCAGCTTGAGCGGGACGAACACCGGGGAGCTGTTTTTT
TRBV27	NA	TRBJ1-2	TRBD1	CASSPDRAARSYTF	TGTGCCAGCAGTCCCGACAGGGCCGCAAGGAGCTACACCTTC
TRBV7-6	NA	TRBJ1-1	NA	CASSRTDLLEAFF	TGTGCCAGCAGCCGGACAGACCTCCTTGAAGCTTTCTTT
TRBV5-8	NA	TRBJ2-5	TRBD1	CASSLLIPGQRQETQYF	TGTGCCAGCAGCTTGTTGATCCCGGGACAGAGACAAGAGACCCAGTACTTC
TRBV5-1	NA	TRBJ2-3	NA	CASSLASDTQYF	TGCGCCAGCTCCCTAGCGTCAGATACGCAGTATTTT
TRBV27	NA	TRBJ2-5	NA	CASSRGAQETQYF	TGTGCCAGCAGCAGGGGAGCCCAAGAGACCCAGTACTTC
TRBV19	NA	TRBJ1-2	NA	CASSTPYPQGGYGYTF	TGTGCCAGTAGTACCCCATACCCCCAGGGCGGCTATGGCTACACCTTC
TRBV9	NA	TRBJ1-4	TRBD1	CASSVKGQNEKLFF	TGTGCCAGCAGCGTAAAGGGACAGAATGAAAAACTGTTTTTT
TRBV28	NA	TRBJ1-5	TRBD1	CASSSQGAYQPQHF	TGTGCCAGCAGTTCACAGGGGGCATATCAGCCCCAGCATTTT
TRBV6-8	NA	TRBJ1-6	TRBD1	CASSDRGHNSPLHF	TGTGCCAGCAGTGACAGGGGGCACAATTCACCCCTCCACTTT
TRBV5-1	NA	TRBJ1-1	NA	CASSLDRNSKRDTEAFF	TGCGCCAGCAGCTTGGATAGAAACTCGAAGAGGGACACTGAAGCTTTCTTT
TRBV11-2	NA	TRBJ2-1	TRBD1	CASSFRDRGLDEQFF	TGTGCCAGCAGCTTCCGGGACAGGGGACTGGATGAGCAGTTCTTC
TRBV3-1/TRBV3-2	NA	TRBJ2-5	TRBD2	CASSRLAGGQETQYF	TGTGCCAGCAGCCGGCTAGCGGGGGGACAAGAGACCCAGTACTTC
TRBV5-1	NA	TRBJ2-7	NA	CASSFNSHGYEQYF	TGCGCCAGCAGCTTTAACTCTCACGGCTACGAGCAGTACTTC
TRBV7-2	NA	TRBJ1-3	NA	CASSLGVNTIYF	TGTGCCAGCAGCTTGGGTGTGAACACCATATATTTT